The next 25 T cell receptor beta chains were all read from a single sample in a study of cytomegalovirus exposure and HLA in healthy donors. 60 Vbeta and 13 Jbeta primers were used in PCR. The repertoire was sequenced with immunoSEQ multiplex PCR; TCRdb's copy has only in-frame clones and lacks some. Among some 160,000 clones, approximately 83% were seen once, and the ten largest hold more than 1.5%. Sequencing used PBMCs. The receptor source for this set is a woman between 18 and 29 years old in good health and CMV-seronegative.

The gene calls are TRBV5-1 and TRBJ2-1; 7 bases fit TRBD2. The CDR3 runs 15 residues. Trimming at V came to 4 bases and at J to 4 bases, leaving 8 bases not matched to a gene. Germline V gives CDR1 SGHRS, CDR2 YFSETQ. The CDR3 DNA sequence: TGCGCCAGCAGCCGTGGGGGGGGGAATTACAATGAGCAGTTCTTC. This gives the protein CASSRGGGNYNEQFF.

About this clone itself: A junction boundary mismatches the germline segment, possibly from a read error. The chain carries TRBV19 and TRBJ2-3, with 9 nucleotides matching TRBD2. The CDR3 spans 14 residues. The V gene's germline CDR1 is LNHDA and CDR2 SQIVND (reference sequence). The CDR3 nucleotides read TGTGCCAGTAGCATAGCGGGGGGCACAGATACGCAGTATTTT. Protein sequence: CASSIAGGTDTQYF.

The chain uses TRBV6-1 and TRBJ1-1; TRBD1 agrees at 7 bases. The CDR3 runs to 15 residues. The ends lost 5 bases at V and 7 bases at J; junction bases unmatched: 13. Looked up from germline, CDR1 is MNHNS and CDR2 is SASEGT. CDR3 DNA sequence: TGTGCCAGCAGTAGCCGCCGACAGGGTGGGGATGAAGCTTTCTTT. This translates into CASSSRRQGGDEAFF.

The V call is TRBV19, the J call TRBJ1-3; tentatively, D is TRBD1 (5 bases). The V and J ends lost 4 bases and 4 bases respectively, with 8 bases between them. Looked up from germline, CDR1 is LNHDA and CDR2 is SQIVND (reference sequence). This CDR3 is 13 amino acids long. CDR3 coding DNA: TGTGCCAGTAGTACAGGGAAAGGAAACACCATATATTTT. This encodes CASSTGKGNTIYF. The variable domain in full, completed from reference TRBV19 and TRBJ1-3, reads DGGITQSPKYLFRKEGQNVTLSCEQNLNHDAMYWYRQDPGQGLRLIYYSQIVNDFQKGDIAEGYSVSREKKESFPLTVTSAQKNPTAFYLCASSTGKGNTIYFGEGSWLTVV.

The DNA of the CDR3 is TGTGCCATCAGCCTTACCGGGACAGGGGCGAACGAGCAGTACTTC. As protein: CAISLTGTGANEQYF. The J gene is TRBJ2-7, the V gene TRBV10-3; 10 bases agree with TRBD1. Germline values: CDR1 ENHRY, CDR2 SYGVKD. CDR3 size: 15 residues. V lost 6 bases, J lost 5 bases, and 10 bases stayed unmatched.

The rearrangement uses TRBV7-2 and TRBJ1-6, with no clear D. V gave up 3 bases and J gave up 9 bases, with 15 bases separating them. The germline CDR1 and CDR2 sequences are SGHTA and FQGNSA. This CDR3 region has 15 residues. Here the CDR3 DNA reads TGTGCCAGCAGCTTGTCTCGGGCGGAGGGTTCACCCCTCCACTTT. Translating gives CASSLSRAEGSPLHF.

The chain has TRBV9 and TRBJ2-1, with D perhaps TRBD2 (7 bases). Germline V gives CDR1 SGDLS, CDR2 YYNGEE. The V and J ends lost 0 bases and 8 bases respectively, with 15 bases between them. The CDR3 totals 15 residues. CDR3 protein: CASSVGGGGGDEQFF. Here the CDR3 DNA reads TGTGCCAGCAGCGTAGGTGGCGGGGGCGGGGATGAGCAGTTCTTC.

The chain links TRBV6-1 to TRBJ2-7, with 7 bases aligning to TRBD1. Germline CDR1 and CDR2: MNHNS and SASEGT. This CDR3 contains 15 residues. Trimming at V came to 6 bases and at J to 2 bases, leaving 10 bases not matched to a gene. The CDR3 sequence: CASRVTGYPTYEQYF. The CDR3 DNA sequence: TGTGCCAGCAGGGTGACAGGGTACCCTACCTACGAGCAGTACTTC.

The J gene is TRBJ2-2, the V gene TRBV4-1; D may be TRBD2 (6 bases). Between the trimmed V and J ends, which lost 6 bases and 3 bases, there was a span of 11 bases. There are 14 residues in the CDR3. From germline, CDR1 is MGHRA and CDR2 YSYEKL. The CDR3, as DNA: TGCGCCAGCAGGACACGCGGGGACACCGGGGAGCTGTTTTTT. Protein: CASRTRGDTGELFF.

The chain links TRBV6-5 to TRBJ1-6; weak D call: TRBD1 (6 bases). The V gene's germline CDR1 is MNHEY and CDR2 SVGAGI. Between the trimmed V and J ends, which lost 0 bases and 8 bases, there was a span of 11 bases. The CDR3 is made up of 15 amino acids. The CDR3 is CASSYSTGTHSPLHF. Written as DNA, the CDR3 is TGTGCCAGCAGTTACTCGACCGGGACACATTCACCCCTCCACTTT.

This clone was observed once. The rearrangement uses TRBV9 and TRBJ1-1; no clear D. The CDR3 has 14 amino acids. Germline assignment: CDR1 SGDLS and CDR2 YYNGEE. V was cut by 0 bases and J by 5 bases, with 11 bases left in between. The CDR3 bases are TGTGCCAGCAGCGTAGAAAGGGAGAGGACTGAAGCTTTCTTT. Protein: CASSVERERTEAFF.

This clone was counted between two and nine times. Written as DNA, the CDR3 is TGTGCCAGCAGTCAGGGGTATGAGCAGTTCTTC. Protein sequence: CASSQGYEQFF. This chain connects TRBV6-4 to TRBJ2-1; D possibly corresponds to TRBD1 (6 bases). The V end lost 5 bases, the J end lost 8 bases, and 7 bases lay between the germline ends. The CDR3 loop spans 11 amino acids. CDR1 and CDR2 from the germline V gene are MRHNA and SNTAGT.

The CDR3 here is CASSPGQGIYGYTF. The CDR3 nucleotides read TGTGCCAGCAGCCCTGGACAGGGAATCTATGGCTACACCTTC. The chain employs TRBV5-5 and TRBJ1-2; 8 bases map to TRBD1. The length of the CDR3 is 14 residues. Trimming removed 4 bases from V and 4 bases from J; junction bases left unmatched: 6. Germline lookup yields CDR1 SGHKS and CDR2 YYEKEE (reference sequence).

The rearrangement joins TRBV10-2 to TRBJ2-5; TRBD1 agrees at 8 bases. CDR3 length: 15 residues. The V gene end was trimmed by 8 bases and the J gene end by 2 bases; junction bases not matched to a gene: 10. Germline-derived CDR1 and CDR2 are WSHSY and SAAADI. In nucleotides, the CDR3 is TGCGCCAGCGTATCCGGACAGGGAACTCAAGAGACCCAGTACTTC. This encodes CASVSGQGTQETQYF.

The V gene is TRBV30, the J gene TRBJ2-7; TRBD1 is a possible D gene (6 bases). The V end was cut by 6 bases, the J end by 4 bases, with 10 bases between. The CDR3 contains 11 residues. Germline loops: CDR1 GTSNPN, CDR2 SVGIG (reference sequence). The CDR3 loop is CACGQTYEQYF. For the CDR3, the DNA is TGTGCCTGCGGACAGACTTACGAGCAGTACTTC.

This chain connects TRBV29-1 to TRBJ1-1; 7 nucleotides agree with TRBD1. CDR3 length: 13 amino acids. Unmatched junction bases numbered 8, after V lost 6 bases and J lost 4 bases. Germline assignment: CDR1 SQVTM and CDR2 ANQGSEA. The CDR3 loop is CSVENRGFTEAFF. CDR3 bases: TGCAGCGTCGAGAACAGGGGATTCACTGAAGCTTTCTTT.

The J gene is TRBJ1-3, the V gene TRBV6-1; D remains unclear. CDR3 size: 16 residues. V lost 3 bases to trimming and J lost 0 bases, with 12 bases between them. The germline V gene has CDR1 MNHNS and CDR2 SASEGT. The CDR3 sequence: CASSERAMPSGNTIYF. As DNA, the CDR3 is TGTGCCAGCAGTGAGAGGGCCATGCCCTCTGGAAACACCATATATTTT.

A word on this clone: One junction end does not reproduce the germline sequence, and a read error may be involved. The chain couples TRBV7-8 to TRBJ1-2; perhaps TRBD1 as D (6 bases). Germline CDR1 SGHVS, CDR2 FQNEAQ. The CDR3 has 14 amino acids. This chain's CDR3 is CASSGPTGLYDYTF. The CDR3 DNA sequence: TGTGCCAGCAGCGGACCGACAGGTCTCTATGACTACACCTTC.

The J gene is TRBJ2-3, the V gene TRBV9, with 12 bases lining up with TRBD2. Looked up from germline, CDR1 is SGDLS and CDR2 is YYNGEE. The CDR3 is 16 residues long. After removal of 3 bases from V and 0 bases from J, the junction contained 2 bases not matched to a gene. The CDR3 here is CASSALAGGSTDTQYF. CDR3 sequence (DNA): TGTGCCAGCAGCGCACTAGCGGGGGGCAGCACAGATACGCAGTATTTT.

The chain combines TRBV6-1 with TRBJ2-7; D is perhaps TRBD2 (5 bases). Germline loops: CDR1 MNHNS, CDR2 SASEGT. The CDR3 is 16 amino acids. V lost 1 base and J 4 bases, leaving 17 bases between the germline ends. The CDR3, as DNA: TGTGCCAGCAGTGAAGACCTAGCCGGAGTCCCTTACGAGCAGTACTTC. Translation gives CASSEDLAGVPYEQYF.

The chain links TRBV4-2 to TRBJ2-7; possibly TRBD2 for D (6 bases). Germline lookup yields CDR1 LGHNA and CDR2 YNFKEQ. V was pared by 2 bases and J by 9 bases, with 8 bases between. The CDR3 is made up of 11 amino acids. CDR3 bases: TGTGCCAGCAGCCAAAACGGGGGGCAGTACTTC. Translated, it gives CASSQNGGQYF.

The chain joins TRBV6-1 to TRBJ1-2, with D uncertain. V was shortened by 8 bases and J by 8 bases, with 9 bases between the two germline ends. The CDR3 covers 10 residues. Germline values: CDR1 MNHNS, CDR2 SASEGT. CDR3 bases: TGTGCCAGCGGAACTAGAGGCTACACCTTC. Encoded protein: CASGTRGYTF.

This clone was recorded once. The V gene is TRBV6-1, the J gene TRBJ2-7; TRBD1 is a possible D gene (6 bases). Germline CDR1 and CDR2: MNHNS and SASEGT. CDR3 length: 15 amino acids. V was cut by 4 bases and J by 2 bases, with 15 bases left in between. This CDR3 reads CASSAHRVATYEQYF. The DNA for the CDR3 is TGTGCCAGCAGTGCCCACAGGGTAGCAACCTACGAGCAGTACTTC.

The chain employs TRBV5-6 and TRBJ1-1; D unresolved. Trimming removed 0 bases at V and 6 bases at J, with 18 bases between. The CDR3 totals 16 residues. Germline lookup yields CDR1 SGHDT and CDR2 YYEEEE. The CDR3 nucleotides are TGTGCCAGCAGCTTGGAGGTAGTCGGGGTCCCCGCTGAAGCTTTCTTT. It specifies CASSLEVVGVPAEAFF.

V usage is TRBV11-3 and J usage is TRBJ2-7, with 12 bases fitting TRBD2. Germline-derived CDR1 and CDR2 are SGHNT and YENEEA. This CDR3 has 16 amino acids. V was pared by 7 bases and J by 6 bases, with 13 bases of the junction left unmatched. CDR3: CASNRRGLAGFLEQYF. In DNA, the CDR3 is TGTGCCAGCAACCGGCGGGGACTAGCGGGTTTCCTCGAGCAGTACTTC.